Shown below are 24 T cell receptor beta chains from a single sample sequenced in a study of CD8 T cells in Susac syndrome. Random hexamers were used to reverse transcribe the RNA input (about 0.45 to 1 ug). From the immunoSEQ multiplex PCR reads, TCRdb called clonotypes with MiXCR, one entry per CDR3 protein. The sample records about 150,000 distinct CDR3 sequences, roughly 95% being singletons. The sequenced sample was CD4+ T cells from PBMCs. The receptors here all came from a human donor with Susac syndrome.

This clonotype was recorded only once. The chain recombines TRBV25-1 with TRBJ2-6, with D possibly being TRBD2 (5 bases). The V and J ends lost 1 base and 2 bases respectively, with 12 bases between them. Per germline, CDR1 MGHDK and CDR2 SYGVNS. The CDR3 extends over 17 amino acids. The CDR3 spells CASSELGSSAGANVLTF. The CDR3 DNA follows: TGTGCCAGCAGTGAATTGGGGAGCTCCGCTGGGGCCAACGTCCTGACTTTC.

The chain couples TRBV4-3 to TRBJ2-2; either TRBD1 or TRBD2 may fit D (7 bases each). Germline V gives CDR1 LGHNA, CDR2 YSLEER. The CDR3 has 15 residues. Between the trimmed V and J ends, which lost 0 bases and 6 bases, there was a span of 11 bases. CDR3 sequence reads: CASSQDQGGAGELFF. CDR3 in DNA: TGCGCCAGCAGCCAAGATCAGGGGGGGGCCGGGGAGCTGTTTTTT.

The chain joins TRBV2 to TRBJ1-5, with D perhaps matching TRBD1 (5 bases). This CDR3 contains 15 residues. CDR1 and CDR2 (germline): SNHLY, FYNNEI. The V end was cut by 4 bases, the J end by 2 bases, with 12 bases between. The chain's CDR3 is CASSAGTQGNQPQHF. The CDR3 nucleotides read TGTGCCAGCAGTGCCGGGACCCAAGGCAATCAGCCCCAGCATTTT.

The CDR3 sequence: CASRRSGGRGETQYF. The CDR3 DNA reads as TGTGCCAGCCGCCGAAGCGGGGGGCGAGGGGAGACCCAGTACTTC. V usage is TRBV6-5 and J usage is TRBJ2-5; 9 bases match TRBD2. V lost 8 bases and J lost 5; bases outside the gene matches: 12. CDR3 length: 15 amino acids. Germline V lookup: CDR1 MNHEY, CDR2 SVGAGI.

The gene calls are TRBV10-3 and TRBJ2-1, with D unclear. With 6 bases removed from V and 1 base from J, the gap between germline ends came to 10 bases. Germline V CDR1 and CDR2: ENHRY, SYGVKD. CDR3 length equals 14 residues. In DNA form, the CDR3 reads TGTGCCATCAGATTTGGGGAATCCTACAATGAGCAGTTCTTC. This translates into CAIRFGESYNEQFF.

This rearrangement joins TRBV5-6 to TRBJ1-2; TRBD1 aligns across 7 bases. Trimming took 2 bases from V and 4 from J; bases not matched to a gene: 5. This CDR3 is 14 amino acids long. CDR1 is SGHDT, CDR2 YYEEEE, per germline. CDR3 DNA: TGTGCCAGCAGCTTCAGGACAGGAACCTATGGCTACACCTTC. Amino acids: CASSFRTGTYGYTF.

V gene TRBV7-9 combines with J gene TRBJ2-4; a possible D gene is TRBD1 (6 bases). V was shortened by 5 bases and J by 2 bases, with 19 bases between the two germline ends. The CDR3 sequence is 17 residues long. Germline lookup yields CDR1 SEHNR and CDR2 FQNEAQ (reference sequence). CDR3 loop: CASSPWTEASPKNIQYF. The CDR3 bases are TGTGCCAGCAGCCCCTGGACAGAAGCTAGCCCCAAAAACATTCAGTACTTC.

J is TRBJ2-1 and V is TRBV5-8; D is perhaps TRBD2 (7 bases). Trimming pared 0 bases from V and 14 bases from J, leaving 24 bases between. In germline, CDR1 is SGHTS, CDR2 YDEGEE. CDR3 length: 16 amino acids. The CDR3 sequence: CASSLALWRGPLFEFF. The CDR3 DNA reads TGTGCCAGCAGCTTGGCGCTATGGCGGGGGCCTCTGTTTGAGTTCTTC.

This clonotype was observed once. This chain uses TRBV3-1 with TRBJ1-3; no clear D gene. This CDR3 region has 15 residues. Looked up from germline, CDR1 is LGHDT and CDR2 is YNNKEL (reference sequence). V shed 0 bases and J shed 9 bases, with 15 bases lying between them. CDR3 sequence: CASSQEGRRRTTIYF. The CDR3 DNA follows: TGTGCCAGCAGCCAAGAAGGCAGGAGAAGGACCACCATATATTTT.

The rearrangement joins TRBV25-1 to TRBJ2-7; D is ambiguous. The V gene lost 6 bases and the J gene lost 0 bases, with 18 bases spanning the gap. Germline loops: CDR1 MGHDK, CDR2 SYGVNS. CDR3 length: 16 residues. Written as DNA, the CDR3 is TGTGCCAGCAGCCTCTGGGGAAACACCGGCTCCTACGAGCAGTACTTC. Translation: CASSLWGNTGSYEQYF.

The chain is built from TRBV3-1 and TRBJ2-7; 7 bases are shared with TRBD1. The ends lost 2 bases at V and 4 bases at J; junction bases unmatched: 5. Looked up from germline, CDR1 is LGHDT and CDR2 is YNNKEL (reference sequence). The CDR3 runs to 14 residues. As DNA, the CDR3 is TGTGCCAGCAGCCAAACAGGGGCGGAGTACGAGCAGTACTTC. Translation: CASSQTGAEYEQYF.

The chain recombines TRBV7-2 with TRBJ2-1; D is undetermined. V lost 2 bases and J lost 7, with 12 bases in between. Germline V lookup: CDR1 SGHTA, CDR2 FQGNSA. CDR3 length equals 14 residues. The chain's CDR3 is CASSLPLRRNEQFF. The CDR3 bases are TGTGCCAGCAGCTTACCCCTCCGGCGGAATGAGCAGTTCTTC. Drawing the rest from reference TRBV7-2 and TRBJ2-1, the complete variable domain is GAGVSQSPSNKVTEKGKDVELRCDPISGHTALYWYRQSLGQGLEFLIYFQGNSAPDKSGLPSDRFSAERTGGSVSTLTIQRTQQEDSAVYLCASSLPLRRNEQFFGPGTRLTVL.

The chain couples TRBV6-6 to TRBJ1-1; D gene uncertain. Germline CDR1 and CDR2: MNHNY and SVGAGI (reference sequence). The ends were cut back, 4 bases at V and 1 base at J, with 10 bases in the middle. This CDR3 spans 14 amino acids. The CDR3: CASSLNGENTEAFF. In DNA form, the CDR3 reads TGTGCCAGCAGTTTGAACGGCGAGAACACTGAAGCTTTCTTT.

The V call is TRBV19, the J call TRBJ2-3; 8 positions agree with TRBD2. J gave up 5 bases and V 5 bases, and 12 bases lay outside the gene matches. This CDR3 spans 16 amino acids. From germline, CDR1 is LNHDA and CDR2 SQIVND (reference sequence). The CDR3 spells CASSPQRGTAVDTQYF. CDR3 DNA: TGTGCCAGTAGTCCTCAGCGGGGGACCGCTGTAGATACGCAGTATTTT.

The chain carries TRBV12-3 or TRBV12-4 and TRBJ1-6; 11 nucleotides match TRBD1. After removal of 3 bases from V and 18 bases from J, the junction contained 10 bases not matched to a gene. The CDR3 spans 14 residues. CDR3 sequence (DNA): TGTGCCAGCAGTTTTGGGACAGGGGGTCGCACTACCCACTTT. Translating gives CASSFGTGGRTTHF.

CDR3 DNA sequence: TGTGCCAGCAGCGTAGCTGAAGGACACCCCTACGAGCAGTACTTC. Protein: CASSVAEGHPYEQYF. The V and J genes are TRBV9 and TRBJ2-7; possible D gene TRBD1, 5 bases. CDR1 SGDLS and CDR2 YYNGEE come from the germline V gene. V was trimmed by 0 bases and J by 2 bases, leaving 12 bases between them. This CDR3 contains 15 residues. Looking up the rest from reference TRBV9 and TRBJ2-7 gives the full variable domain: DSGVTQTPKHLITATGQRVTLRCSPRSGDLSVYWYQQSLDQGLQFLIQYYNGEERAKGNILERFSAQQFPDLHSELNLSSLELGDSALYFCASSVAEGHPYEQYFGPGTRLTVT.

The chain uses TRBV12-3 or TRBV12-4 and TRBJ2-7, with 7 bases that match TRBD1. With 6 bases clipped from V and 2 bases from J, the junction kept 10 bases outside the gene matches. This CDR3 is 15 amino acids long. CDR3 DNA: TGTGCCAGCAGGCACACGACAGGGCTCCCCTACGAGCAGTACTTC. Translating it yields CASRHTTGLPYEQYF.

This sequence joins TRBV6-1 and TRBJ2-4; a weak D match, TRBD1 (6 bases). Germline V lookup: CDR1 MNHNS, CDR2 SASEGT. The CDR3 loop spans 16 amino acids. V was cut by 5 bases and J by 1 base, with 15 bases left in between. CDR3 residues: CASSRRQASAKNIQYF. For the CDR3, the DNA is TGTGCCAGCAGTCGTAGACAGGCGAGTGCCAAAAACATTCAGTACTTC.

The V and J genes are TRBV9 and TRBJ2-1; TRBD2 matches at 9 bases. Germline V CDR1 and CDR2: SGDLS, YYNGEE. The length of the CDR3 is 15 residues. V lost 2 bases and J lost 8; bases outside the gene matches: 8. The CDR3 bases are TGTGCCAGCAGCGTGGGCGGGGGGGCCCTCGATGAGCAGTTCTTC. Its translation is CASSVGGGALDEQFF. The full variable domain, rest sourced from reference TRBV9 and TRBJ2-1, is DSGVTQTPKHLITATGQRVTLRCSPRSGDLSVYWYQQSLDQGLQFLIQYYNGEERAKGNILERFSAQQFPDLHSELNLSSLELGDSALYFCASSVGGGALDEQFFGPGTRLTVL.

The V and J genes are TRBV29-1 and TRBJ1-2; D is perhaps TRBD1 (6 bases). Trimming left V 4 bases short and J 7 bases short, with 28 bases between. CDR1 and CDR2 (germline): SQVTM, ANQGSEA. The CDR3 is made up of 17 amino acids. CDR3 region: CSVGRGHGSSDQGGYTF. CDR3 sequence (DNA): TGCAGCGTTGGCAGGGGCCATGGATCAAGCGATCAAGGTGGCTACACCTTC.

The chain couples TRBV6-6 to TRBJ2-3; 9 nucleotides agree with TRBD1. V shed 2 bases and J 7 bases; nucleotides not matched to a gene: 7. CDR1 is MNHNY, CDR2 SVGAGI, per germline (reference sequence). The CDR3 covers 15 residues. CDR3 sequence reads: CASSYTPGTGNTQYF. The CDR3 coding sequence is TGTGCCAGCAGTTACACTCCCGGGACAGGGAATACGCAGTATTTT.

V and J are TRBV2 and TRBJ1-5; D is unresolved. CDR3 length: 12 residues. Germline V gives CDR1 SNHLY, CDR2 FYNNEI. Deletions cut 8 bases from V and 6 bases from J, with 11 bases between. As DNA, the CDR3 is TGTGCCAGCTTAAGGGAGGGTCAGCCCCAGCATTTT. Protein product: CASLREGQPQHF.

The rearrangement joins TRBV11-2 to TRBJ2-4; D unresolved. In germline, CDR1 is SGHAT, CDR2 FQNNGV. Trimming shortened V by 0 bases and J by 0 bases, and 12 bases separated the two germline ends. CDR3 size: 17 residues. CDR3 amino acids: CASSLDVRTVAKNIQYF. Written as DNA, the CDR3 is TGTGCCAGCAGCTTAGATGTAAGGACCGTAGCCAAAAACATTCAGTACTTC. Together with reference TRBV11-2 and TRBJ2-4, the CDR3 gives the full variable domain: EAGVAQSPRYKIIEKRQSVAFWCNPISGHATLYWYQQILGQGPKLLIQFQNNGVVDDSQLPKDRFSAERLKGVDSTLKIQPAKLEDSAVYLCASSLDVRTVAKNIQYFGAGTRLSVL.

This chain uses TRBV15 with TRBJ1-1; D gene ambiguous. The V and J ends lost 0 bases and 7 bases respectively, with 12 bases between them. Germline CDR1 LNHNV, CDR2 YYDKDF (reference sequence). The CDR3 spans 14 residues. CDR3 DNA: TGTGCCACCAGCAGAGATCGGGCGCGACTTGAAGCTTTCTTT. It codes for CATSRDRARLEAFF.